The 31 T cell receptor beta chains in this list originate from one sample, sequenced in a study of OX40 agonist ivuxolimab in advanced cancers. TCRdb's table, derived via immunoSEQ multiplex PCR, lists solely in-frame clones and lacks some. The sample carries 55,000 to 75,000 clones, about nine tenths recorded once. Specimen: CD4+ or CD8+ T cells sorted from blood, collected in a trial of the OX40 agonist ivuxolimab. These receptors came from an adult with an advanced solid tumor such as melanoma, head and neck, liver or kidney cancer.

The rearrangement uses TRBV19 and TRBJ1-5, with D unresolved. The CDR3 length is 16 residues. V was clipped by 5 bases and J by 2 bases, with 16 bases between them. CDR1 is LNHDA, CDR2 SQIVND, per germline (reference sequence). Here the CDR3 DNA reads TGTGCCAGTAGTGGTGGGGAGGGAGGAGGCAATCAGCCCCAGCATTTT. Translating it yields CASSGGEGGGNQPQHF. The entire variable domain, with the rest obtained from reference TRBV19 and TRBJ1-5, is as follows: DGGITQSPKYLFRKEGQNVTLSCEQNLNHDAMYWYRQDPGQGLRLIYYSQIVNDFQKGDIAEGYSVSREKKESFPLTVTSAQKNPTAFYLCASSGGEGGGNQPQHFGDGTRLSIL.

The count of this clone is one. The genes are TRBV5-1 and TRBJ2-5, with 9 bases matching TRBD1. The CDR3 is made up of 17 amino acids. Trimming removed 4 bases from V and 4 bases from J; junction bases left unmatched: 14. Germline V gene data show CDR1 as SGHRS and CDR2 as YFSETQ. CDR3 amino acids: CASSPQGTGGAGETQYF. The CDR3 bases are TGCGCCAGCAGCCCCCAAGGAACAGGGGGCGCAGGAGAGACCCAGTACTTC.

V gene TRBV5-1 combines with J gene TRBJ2-7, with 8 bases fitting TRBD2. Germline lookup yields CDR1 SGHRS and CDR2 YFSETQ. The CDR3 runs to 16 residues. The trim removed 4 bases at V and 1 base at J, leaving 10 bases unmatched. CDR3 residues: CASSPDPGTRSYEQYF. The CDR3 bases are TGCGCCAGCAGCCCCGATCCCGGGACTAGGTCCTACGAGCAGTACTTC.

The J gene is TRBJ2-2, the V gene TRBV9; D ambiguous. CDR1 SGDLS and CDR2 YYNGEE come from the germline V gene. V gave up 2 bases and J gave up 4 bases, with 9 bases separating them. The CDR3 sequence is 14 residues long. This CDR3 reads CASSVYDLTGELFF. CDR3 coding DNA: TGTGCCAGCAGCGTGTACGACCTCACCGGGGAGCTGTTTTTT. Using reference TRBV9 and TRBJ2-2 for the parts outside the CDR3, the full variable domain is DSGVTQTPKHLITATGQRVTLRCSPRSGDLSVYWYQQSLDQGLQFLIQYYNGEERAKGNILERFSAQQFPDLHSELNLSSLELGDSALYFCASSVYDLTGELFFGEGSRLTVL.

This chain uses TRBV28 with TRBJ1-1, with D possibly being TRBD1 (5 bases). Germline loops: CDR1 MDHEN, CDR2 SYDVKM. Deletions cut 2 bases from V and 4 bases from J, with 11 bases between. This CDR3 is 14 amino acids long. The CDR3 DNA reads TGTGCCAGCAGTTTAGGCAGGGTAGGCACTGAAGCTTTCTTT. This encodes CASSLGRVGTEAFF. The full variable domain, completed using reference TRBV28 and TRBJ1-1, is DVKVTQSSRYLVKRTGEKVFLECVQDMDHENMFWYRQDPGLGLRLIYFSYDVKMKEKGDIPEGYSVSREKKERFSLILESASTNQTSMYLCASSLGRVGTEAFFGQGTRLTVV.

The rearrangement uses TRBV4-1 and TRBJ2-1; 13 nucleotides line up with TRBD2. This CDR3 comprises 17 residues. Germline lookup yields CDR1 MGHRA and CDR2 YSYEKL. The J segment lost 4 bases and the V segment lost 3 bases, leaving 6 bases of the junction unmatched. Here the CDR3 reads CASSQGLAGPLYNEQFF. The CDR3 DNA follows: TGCGCCAGCAGCCAGGGACTAGCGGGGCCCTTGTACAATGAGCAGTTCTTC.

The chain couples TRBV27 to TRBJ2-3, with D perhaps matching TRBD2 (7 bases). The length of the CDR3 is 15 residues. Trimming left V 8 bases short and J 4 bases short, with 19 bases between. Germline V CDR1 and CDR2: MNHEY, SMNVEV (reference sequence). The CDR3 is CASSLRGRVPDTQYF. In DNA, the CDR3 is TGTGCCAGCTCCCTGAGGGGGAGGGTCCCAGATACGCAGTATTTT.

The rearrangement uses TRBV6-1 and TRBJ1-5; D is unclear. Per the germline V gene, CDR1 is MNHNS and CDR2 is SASEGT. The CDR3 spans 15 residues. V lost 7 bases and J 6 bases, leaving 19 bases between the germline ends. The DNA for the CDR3 is TGTGCCAGCATTCTTCAAACCGGGAGGGTTCAGCCCCAGCATTTT. Amino acid sequence: CASILQTGRVQPQHF.

The V gene is TRBV2, the J gene TRBJ1-5, with D tentatively TRBD1 (5 bases). The V and J ends lost 3 bases and 9 bases respectively, with 15 bases between them. The CDR3 length is 14 residues. Germline V lookup: CDR1 SNHLY, CDR2 FYNNEI. CDR3 nucleotides: TGTGCCAGCAGTGACGGAGGATGGGGGAGGCCCCAGCATTTT. This gives the protein CASSDGGWGRPQHF. Complete variable domain (other parts from reference TRBV2 and TRBJ1-5): EPEVTQTPSHQVTQMGQEVILRCVPISNHLYFYWYRQILGQKVEFLVSFYNNEISEKSEIFDDQFSVERPDGSNFTLKIRSTKLEDSAMYFCASSDGGWGRPQHFGDGTRLSIL.

This sequence joins TRBV5-4 and TRBJ2-7; D call uncertain. Germline-derived CDR1 and CDR2 are SGHNT and YYREEE (reference sequence). This CDR3 region has 11 residues. V lost 1 base and J 6 bases, leaving 5 bases between the germline ends. The CDR3 reads CASSLMSEQYF. Here the CDR3 DNA reads TGTGCCAGCAGCTTGATGTCCGAGCAGTACTTC.

The chain is built from TRBV15 and TRBJ2-1; unclear D gene. V was trimmed by 8 bases and J by 4 bases, leaving 9 bases between them. Germline lookup yields CDR1 LNHNV and CDR2 YYDKDF (reference sequence). There are 12 residues in the CDR3. In nucleotides, the CDR3 is TGTGCCACCTCGGACGGATACAATGAGCAGTTCTTC. The encoded protein is CATSDGYNEQFF.

The chain links TRBV9 to TRBJ2-3, with D maybe TRBD2 (5 bases). V was cut by 0 bases and J by 4 bases, with 12 bases left in between. This CDR3 region has 15 residues. Germline V gene data show CDR1 as SGDLS and CDR2 as YYNGEE. The CDR3 sequence is CASSVVGVGSDTQYF. The CDR3 DNA sequence: TGTGCCAGCAGCGTAGTCGGGGTTGGGTCAGATACGCAGTATTTT. The complete variable domain, with remaining parts taken from reference TRBV9 and TRBJ2-3, reads DSGVTQTPKHLITATGQRVTLRCSPRSGDLSVYWYQQSLDQGLQFLIQYYNGEERAKGNILERFSAQQFPDLHSELNLSSLELGDSALYFCASSVVGVGSDTQYFGPGTRLTVL.

This clone was seen more than once but under ten times. V is TRBV7-2 and J is TRBJ2-7; D may be TRBD2 (5 bases). The germline V and J ends were trimmed by 1 base and 3 bases, with 7 bases remaining between them. Germline CDR1 and CDR2: SGHTA and FQGNSA. CDR3 length: 13 residues. DNA for the CDR3: TGTGCCAGCAGCTTAGTGCGGGTCTACGAGCAGTACTTC. It yields the protein CASSLVRVYEQYF.

The J gene is TRBJ1-4, the V gene TRBV9, with D perhaps matching TRBD1 (5 bases). V was clipped by 4 bases and J by 6 bases, with 16 bases between them. The germline CDR1 and CDR2 sequences are SGDLS and YYNGEE. This CDR3 region has 15 residues. CDR3 loop: CASSPRQSKDEKLFF. CDR3 nucleotide sequence: TGTGCCAGCAGCCCCCGACAGTCCAAAGATGAAAAACTGTTTTTT. Looking up the rest from reference TRBV9 and TRBJ1-4 gives the full variable domain: DSGVTQTPKHLITATGQRVTLRCSPRSGDLSVYWYQQSLDQGLQFLIQYYNGEERAKGNILERFSAQQFPDLHSELNLSSLELGDSALYFCASSPRQSKDEKLFFGSGTQLSVL.

V usage is TRBV29-1 and J usage is TRBJ1-2, with unresolved D. The CDR3 is made up of 14 amino acids. Germline CDR1 SQVTM, CDR2 ANQGSEA. Trimming removed 4 bases at V and 8 bases at J, with 20 bases between. The chain's CDR3 is CSVAPSGQFRGYTF. Here the CDR3 DNA reads TGCAGCGTTGCCCCTTCAGGTCAGTTTCGGGGCTACACCTTC.

This rearrangement joins TRBV11-2 to TRBJ2-6; D is unclear. The CDR3 covers 15 residues. Germline lookup yields CDR1 SGHAT and CDR2 FQNNGV. V dropped 1 base and J dropped 4 bases, with 8 bases sitting between them. Here the CDR3 reads CASSLGVSGANVLTF. The CDR3 DNA is TGTGCCAGCAGCTTAGGCGTTTCCGGGGCCAACGTCCTGACTTTC.

The chain couples TRBV11-1 to TRBJ2-3, with TRBD2 matching over 11 bases. CDR1 is SGHAT and CDR2 is FQDESV in the germline V gene (reference sequence). The V segment lost 2 bases and the J segment 3 bases; nucleotides outside the gene matches: 4. The CDR3 totals 16 residues. CDR3 sequence reads: CASSLTSGSRTDTQYF. The CDR3 DNA sequence: TGTGCCAGCAGCTTAACTAGCGGGAGTAGGACAGATACGCAGTATTTT.

The chain links TRBV7-8 to TRBJ2-7; D unclear. The CDR3 covers 12 residues. V gave up 5 bases and J gave up 3 bases, with 8 bases separating them. Germline CDR1 is SGHVS and CDR2 is FQNEAQ. CDR3 DNA sequence: TGTGCCAGCAGCCCCTCCGGCTACGAGCAGTACTTC. Residues: CASSPSGYEQYF.

This clone has a single count. The chain uses TRBV2 and TRBJ2-3, with 10 bases fitting TRBD2. Germline V gives CDR1 SNHLY, CDR2 FYNNEI. The CDR3 is 15 residues long. Trimming removed 6 bases from V and 4 bases from J; junction bases left unmatched: 7. The CDR3 sequence is CASRGQRGGPDTQYF. In DNA, the CDR3 is TGTGCCAGCAGAGGCCAGCGGGGGGGCCCAGATACGCAGTATTTT.

V gene TRBV7-9 combines with J gene TRBJ2-5, with D uncertain. The germline V and J ends were trimmed by 1 base and 5 bases, with 11 bases remaining between them. The CDR3 loop spans 14 amino acids. In germline, CDR1 is SEHNR, CDR2 FQNEAQ (reference sequence). CDR3 sequence (DNA): TGTGCCAGCAGCTTAGGATTGGGATTTGAGACCCAGTACTTC. Protein: CASSLGLGFETQYF.

This chain connects TRBV11-2 to TRBJ2-2; no clear D gene. Germline lookup yields CDR1 SGHAT and CDR2 FQNNGV. Trimming left V 5 bases short and J 2 bases short, with 3 bases between. CDR3 length equals 12 residues. CDR3: CASSINTGELFF. CDR3 coding DNA: TGTGCCAGCAGCATTAACACCGGGGAGCTGTTTTTT.

The chain recombines TRBV6-1 with TRBJ2-1; D is uncertain. V lost 4 bases and J 7 bases, leaving 11 bases between the germline ends. Germline CDR1 MNHNS, CDR2 SASEGT. The CDR3 is 13 amino acids. Here the CDR3 DNA reads TGTGCCAGCAGTGGTCTGGGTGGGAATGAGCAGTTCTTC. It yields the protein CASSGLGGNEQFF.

The CDR3 DNA sequence: TGTGCCAGCAGGGCCCTCGGGGGGGCTAATGAAAAACTGTTTTTT. It encodes CASRALGGANEKLFF. The rearrangement joins TRBV6-5 to TRBJ1-4, with D tentatively TRBD1 (5 bases). Germline V CDR1 and CDR2: MNHEY, SVGAGI. V gave up 6 bases and J gave up 3 bases, with 14 bases separating them. CDR3 size: 15 residues.

The V and J genes are TRBV14 and TRBJ1-2, with a possible D match to TRBD1 (5 bases). The CDR3 has 13 amino acids. Per the germline V gene, CDR1 is SGHDN and CDR2 is FVKESK. Trimming took 1 base from V and 13 from J, leaving 16 bases between them. CDR3 nucleotide sequence: TGTGCCAGCAGCCAAGTTGGGGCCGCCGCAGCCACCTTC. Translation: CASSQVGAAAATF. Drawing the rest from reference TRBV14 and TRBJ1-2, the complete variable domain is EAGVTQFPSHSVIEKGQTVTLRCDPISGHDNLYWYRRVMGKEIKFLLHFVKESKQDESGMPNNRFLAERTGGTYSTLKVQPAELEDSGVYFCASSQVGAAAATFGSGTRLTVV.

The rearrangement links TRBV7-6 to TRBJ2-7, with D possibly being TRBD1 or TRBD2 (5 bases each). Trimming took 4 bases from V and 2 from J, leaving 12 bases between them. The CDR3 is 14 amino acids. Germline CDR1 and CDR2: SGHVS and FNYEAQ. The CDR3 here is CASSSEGFAYEQYF. CDR3 DNA sequence: TGTGCCAGCAGCTCTGAGGGGTTTGCCTACGAGCAGTACTTC.

This chain connects TRBV28 to TRBJ1-2; D possibly corresponds to TRBD1 (6 bases). The V gene lost 6 bases and the J gene lost 3 bases, with 11 bases spanning the gap. This CDR3 spans 13 amino acids. Germline values: CDR1 MDHEN, CDR2 SYDVKM. CDR3 bases: TGTGCCAGCAGCCCAGGGGCATACTATGGCTACACCTTC. Translation: CASSPGAYYGYTF.

The chain links TRBV6-5 to TRBJ1-1; D perhaps matches TRBD1 (6 bases). The germline V gene has CDR1 MNHEY and CDR2 SVGAGI. V lost 0 bases and J lost 0, with 11 bases in between. This CDR3 has 16 amino acids. The CDR3 bases are TGTGCCAGCAGTTACTCGGGGGCACAATTGAACACTGAAGCTTTCTTT. Residues: CASSYSGAQLNTEAFF.

The V gene is TRBV7-9, the J gene TRBJ2-3; 12 positions match TRBD2. J gave up 3 bases and V 4 bases, and 5 bases lay outside the gene matches. The V gene's germline CDR1 is SEHNR and CDR2 FQNEAQ (reference sequence). This CDR3 contains 16 residues. The CDR3 loop reads CASSSLAGGSTDTQYF. The DNA of the CDR3 is TGTGCCAGCAGCTCACTAGCGGGAGGTTCGACAGATACGCAGTATTTT.

This clone was counted a single time. The rearrangement joins TRBV6-5 to TRBJ1-2; D remains ambiguous. Germline V gives CDR1 MNHEY, CDR2 SVGAGI. This CDR3 comprises 13 residues. V dropped 9 bases and J dropped 8 bases, with 19 bases sitting between them. CDR3 loop: CASNSIREWGYTF. The CDR3 nucleotides are TGTGCCAGTAACTCGATCCGGGAGTGGGGCTACACCTTC.

The chain recombines TRBV6-1 with TRBJ1-2; no reliable D call. The CDR3 has 15 residues. The germline V and J ends were trimmed by 2 bases and 8 bases, with 18 bases remaining between them. Germline-derived CDR1 and CDR2 are MNHNS and SASEGT. The CDR3 nucleotides read TGTGCCAGCAGTGAACTATTCGAGTCGGTAAAAGGCTACACCTTC. This encodes CASSELFESVKGYTF.

V and J are TRBV10-2 and TRBJ1-6, with unresolved D. With 3 bases removed from V and 7 bases from J, the gap between germline ends came to 4 bases. Germline values: CDR1 WSHSY, CDR2 SAAADI. The CDR3 covers 12 residues. CDR3 nucleotide sequence: TGCGCCAGCAGTGATTCGAATTCACCCCTCCACTTT. Amino acids: CASSDSNSPLHF.